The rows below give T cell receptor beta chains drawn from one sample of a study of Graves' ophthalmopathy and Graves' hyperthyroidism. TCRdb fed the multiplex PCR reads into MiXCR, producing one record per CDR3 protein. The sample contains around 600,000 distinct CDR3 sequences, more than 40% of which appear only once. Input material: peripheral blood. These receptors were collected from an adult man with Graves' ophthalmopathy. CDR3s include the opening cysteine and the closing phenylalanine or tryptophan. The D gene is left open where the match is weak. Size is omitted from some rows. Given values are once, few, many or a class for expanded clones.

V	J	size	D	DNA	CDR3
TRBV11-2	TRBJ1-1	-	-	TGTGCCAGCAGCCGTAATTCCGAAGCTTTCTTT	CASSRNSEAFF
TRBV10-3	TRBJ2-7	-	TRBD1	TGTGCCAGCAGTCTTTACGGACAGGCATCCTACGAGCAGTACTTC	CASSLYGQASYEQYF
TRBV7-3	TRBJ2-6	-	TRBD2	TGTGCCAGCAGCGCTGCGGGAGGTCGAGGGGCCAACGTCCTGACTTTC	CASSAAGGRGANVLTF
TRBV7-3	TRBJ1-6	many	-	TGTGCCAGCAGGGAAGGGCGGGAATATAATTCACCCCTCCACTTT	CASREGREYNSPLHF
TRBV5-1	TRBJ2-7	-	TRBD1	TGCGCCAGCAGCACCCCCACCGGGACAGGGGGCCACGAGCAGTACTTC	CASSTPTGTGGHEQYF
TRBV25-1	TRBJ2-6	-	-	TGTGCCAGTGAAGGCAGGGTCCACAACTCTGGGGCCAACGTCCTGACTTTC	CASEGRVHNSGANVLTF
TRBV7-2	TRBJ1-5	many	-	TGTGCCAGCAGAGGACAGCCGAATCAGCCCCAGCATTTT	CASRGQPNQPQHF
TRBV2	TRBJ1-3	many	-	TGTGCCAGCAGTGATTCTCGGGGAATCTCTGGAAACACCATATATTTT	CASSDSRGISGNTIYF
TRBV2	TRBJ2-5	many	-	TGTGCCAGCAGTGCCGGGGAGGTGGAGACCCAGTACTTC	CASSAGEVETQYF
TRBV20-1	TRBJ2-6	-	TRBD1	TGCAGTGCTAGTTTAGCGACAGGGTCCTACGTCCTGACTTTC	CSASLATGSYVLTF